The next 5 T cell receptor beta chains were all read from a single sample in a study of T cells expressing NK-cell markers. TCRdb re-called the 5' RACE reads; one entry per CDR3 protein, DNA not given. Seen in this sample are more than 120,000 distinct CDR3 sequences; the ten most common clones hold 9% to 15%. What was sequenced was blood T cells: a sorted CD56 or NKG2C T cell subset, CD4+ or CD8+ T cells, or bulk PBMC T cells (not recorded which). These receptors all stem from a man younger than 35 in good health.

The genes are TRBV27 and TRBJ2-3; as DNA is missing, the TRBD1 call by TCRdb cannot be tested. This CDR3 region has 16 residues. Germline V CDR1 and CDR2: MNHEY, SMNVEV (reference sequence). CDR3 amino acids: CASSLGQGGSTDTQYF.

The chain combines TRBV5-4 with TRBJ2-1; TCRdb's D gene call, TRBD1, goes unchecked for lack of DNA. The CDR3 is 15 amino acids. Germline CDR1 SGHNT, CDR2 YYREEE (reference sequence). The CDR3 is CASSFGTPTGNEQFF.

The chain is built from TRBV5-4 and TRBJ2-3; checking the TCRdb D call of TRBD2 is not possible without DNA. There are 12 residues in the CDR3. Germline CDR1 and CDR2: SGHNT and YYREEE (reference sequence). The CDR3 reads CASSLLATTQYF. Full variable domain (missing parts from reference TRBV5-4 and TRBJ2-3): ETGVTQSPTHLIKTRGQQVTLRCSSQSGHNTVSWYQQALGQGPQFIFQYYREEENGRGNFPPRFSGLQFPNYSSELNVNALELDDSALYLCASSLLATTQYFGPGTRLTVL.

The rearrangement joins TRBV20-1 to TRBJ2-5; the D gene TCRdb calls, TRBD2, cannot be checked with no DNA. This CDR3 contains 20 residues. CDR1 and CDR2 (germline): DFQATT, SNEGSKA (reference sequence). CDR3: CSARGSSSGRARLPGETQYF.

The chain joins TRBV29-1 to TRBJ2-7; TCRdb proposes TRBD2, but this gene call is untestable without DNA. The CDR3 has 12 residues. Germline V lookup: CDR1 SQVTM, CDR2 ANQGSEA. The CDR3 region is CSVTSGSYEQYF.